This T cell receptor (beta chain) stems from a study of identical twins. The CDR3 is 14 amino acids. The germline gives CDR1 SGHRS, CDR2 YFSETQ. The V end lost 4 bases, the J end lost 5 bases, and 10 bases lay between the germline ends. From the 5' RACE reads, TCRdb called clonotypes with MiXCR, one entry per CDR3 protein. The table lists hundreds of thousands of distinct CDR3 sequences, roughly 26% of them singletons. The sample was also reused in another study, on T cells expressing NK-cell markers.

This clonotype was sampled from a woman between 18 and 29 years old in good health. This chain links TRBV5-1 with TRBJ1-6; D might be TRBD1 (5 bases). Sequencing used CD4+ T cells sorted from blood. The CDR3 DNA follows: TGCGCCAGCAGCCCGACAGTTAATAATTCACCCCTCCACTTT. Amino acid sequence: CASSPTVNNSPLHF.